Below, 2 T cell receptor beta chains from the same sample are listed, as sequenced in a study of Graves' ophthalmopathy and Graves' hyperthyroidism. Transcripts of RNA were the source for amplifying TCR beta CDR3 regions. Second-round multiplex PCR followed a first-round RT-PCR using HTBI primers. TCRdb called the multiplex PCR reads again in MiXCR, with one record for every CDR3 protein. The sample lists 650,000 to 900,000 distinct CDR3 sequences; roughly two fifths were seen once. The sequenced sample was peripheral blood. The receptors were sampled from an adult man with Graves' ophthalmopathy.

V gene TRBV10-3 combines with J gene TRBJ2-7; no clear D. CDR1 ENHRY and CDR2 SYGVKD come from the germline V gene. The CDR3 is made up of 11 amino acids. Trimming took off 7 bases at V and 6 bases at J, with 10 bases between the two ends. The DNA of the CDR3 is TGTGCCATCATGGCGGAAGGCGAGCAGTACTTC. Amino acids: CAIMAEGEQYF.

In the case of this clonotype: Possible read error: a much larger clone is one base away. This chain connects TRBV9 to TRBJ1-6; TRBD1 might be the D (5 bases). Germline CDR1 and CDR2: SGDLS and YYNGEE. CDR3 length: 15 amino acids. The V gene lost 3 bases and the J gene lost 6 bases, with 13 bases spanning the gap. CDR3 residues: CASSDRGRSNSPLHF. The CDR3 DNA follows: TGTGCCAGCAGCGACCGGGGCAGGTCTAATTCACCCCTCCACTTT.